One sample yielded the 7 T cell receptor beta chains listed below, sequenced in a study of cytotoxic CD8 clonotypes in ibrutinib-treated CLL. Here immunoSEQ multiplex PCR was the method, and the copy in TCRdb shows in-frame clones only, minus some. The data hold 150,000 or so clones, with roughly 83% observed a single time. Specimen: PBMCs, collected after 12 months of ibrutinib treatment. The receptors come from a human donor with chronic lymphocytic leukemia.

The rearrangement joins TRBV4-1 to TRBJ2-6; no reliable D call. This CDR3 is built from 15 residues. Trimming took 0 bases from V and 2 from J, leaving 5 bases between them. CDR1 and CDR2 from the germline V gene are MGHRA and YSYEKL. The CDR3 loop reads CASSQDLTGANVLTF. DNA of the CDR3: TGCGCCAGCAGCCAAGATCTTACTGGGGCCAACGTCCTGACTTTC.

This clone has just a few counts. As DNA, the CDR3 is TGTGCCATCCCGGTCCGGGACAACCGCTCTGGAAACACCATATATTTT. Translation gives CAIPVRDNRSGNTIYF. This chain joins TRBV7-9 and TRBJ1-3; the D gene is possibly TRBD1 (6 bases). This CDR3 has 16 residues. CDR1 and CDR2 from the germline V gene are SEHNR and FQNEAQ (reference sequence). V dropped 10 bases and J dropped 0 bases, with 19 bases sitting between them.

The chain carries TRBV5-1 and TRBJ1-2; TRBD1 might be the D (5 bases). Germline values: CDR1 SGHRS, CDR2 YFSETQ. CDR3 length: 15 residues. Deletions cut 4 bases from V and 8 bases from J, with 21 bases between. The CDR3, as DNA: TGCGCCAGCAGCCGGGACCTCCGGCCGGAGTGGGGCTACACCTTC. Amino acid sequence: CASSRDLRPEWGYTF. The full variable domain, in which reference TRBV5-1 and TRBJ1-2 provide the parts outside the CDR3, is KAGVTQTPRYLIKTRGQQVTLSCSPISGHRSVSWYQQTPGQGLQFLFEYFSETQRNKGNFPGRFSGRQFSNSRSEMNVSTLELGDSALYLCASSRDLRPEWGYTFGSGTRLTVV.

Here the CDR3 DNA reads TGTGCCAGTAGACTGGAAAGGGGAGGGGAGCTGTTTTTT. The encoded protein is CASRLERGGELFF. The rearrangement joins TRBV19 to TRBJ2-2, with D perhaps TRBD1 (5 bases). Germline values: CDR1 LNHDA, CDR2 SQIVND (reference sequence). CDR3 length: 13 residues. Trimming removed 6 bases at V and 8 bases at J, with 13 bases between.

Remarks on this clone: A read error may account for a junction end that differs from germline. This CDR3 is CASSPDTWSGANVLTF. The CDR3 DNA follows: TGCGCCAGCAGCCCGGATACCTGGTCTGGAGCCAACGTCCTGACTTTC. The chain carries TRBV5-1 and TRBJ2-6; D is unclear. The CDR3 is 16 residues long. Germline V lookup: CDR1 SGHRS, CDR2 YFSETQ.

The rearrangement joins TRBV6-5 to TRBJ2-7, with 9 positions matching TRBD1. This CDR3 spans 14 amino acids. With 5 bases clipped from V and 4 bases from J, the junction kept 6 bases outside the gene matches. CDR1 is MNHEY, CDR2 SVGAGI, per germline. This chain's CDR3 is CASSQGQGLYEQYF. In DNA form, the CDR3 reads TGTGCCAGCAGTCAAGGACAGGGGCTATACGAGCAGTACTTC.

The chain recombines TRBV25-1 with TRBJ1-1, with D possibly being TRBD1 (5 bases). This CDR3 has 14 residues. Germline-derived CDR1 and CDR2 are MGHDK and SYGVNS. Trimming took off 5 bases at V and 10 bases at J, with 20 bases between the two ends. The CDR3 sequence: CASSLHRDSTGAFF. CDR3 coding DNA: TGTGCCAGCAGTCTTCACCGGGACTCGACCGGAGCTTTCTTT. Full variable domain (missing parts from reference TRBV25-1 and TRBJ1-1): EADIYQTPRYLVIGTGKKITLECSQTMGHDKMYWYQQDPGMELHLIHYSYGVNSTEKGDLSSESTVSRIRTEHFPLTLESARPSHTSQYLCASSLHRDSTGAFFGQGTRLTVV.